These 10 T cell receptor beta chains came from one sample sequenced in a study of shared clonotypes between healthy human individuals. TCRdb keeps only in-frame clones here, not all; method: immunoSEQ multiplex PCR. The data show around 440,000 clones, 70% to 80% seen once. The sequencing input was PBMCs. Source of these receptors: a woman aged 40 to 55 in good health. Some clones in this sample may be carry-over from other donors' samples.

In its sample, this clone was seen many times. The chain is built from TRBV6-6 and TRBJ2-5, with D unresolved. This CDR3 has 13 residues. CDR1 and CDR2 (germline): MNHNY, SVGAGI (reference sequence). V was clipped by 5 bases and J by 5 bases, with 12 bases between them. DNA for the CDR3: TGTGCCAGCAGTAGCCCGGCCGGTGAGACCCAGTACTTC. This codes for CASSSPAGETQYF.

This clone was counted between two and nine times. The chain uses TRBV7-9 and TRBJ2-5; D is unclear. The J call may be incorrect, as the DNA end agrees better with TRBJ2-7. Germline lookup yields CDR1 SEHNR and CDR2 FQNEAQ (reference sequence). The CDR3 length is 14 residues. The CDR3 sequence: CASSRATISYEQYF. As DNA, the CDR3 is TGTGCCAGCAGCAGGGCTACGATATCCTACGAGCAGTACTTC.

Regarding this clone: A much larger clonotype is one base distant, so this may be a read error. The chain combines TRBV28 with TRBJ1-2; D possibly corresponds to TRBD1 (5 bases). Per the germline V gene, CDR1 is MDHEN and CDR2 is SYDVKM. The CDR3 contains 16 residues. The CDR3 DNA reads as TGTGCCGGCAGTTACATCACATTAGAGCAGGGAACTGGCTACACCTTC. This encodes CAGSYITLEQGTGYTF.

V gene TRBV7-3 combines with J gene TRBJ2-7; 7 bases match TRBD1. Germline CDR1 and CDR2: SGHTA and FQGTGA. The ends lost 5 bases at V and 6 bases at J; junction bases unmatched: 10. The length of the CDR3 is 14 residues. The CDR3 bases are TGTGCCAGCAGCCCGGGGCCCCGACAGGGCGAGCAGTACTTC. It yields the protein CASSPGPRQGEQYF. Full variable domain (missing parts from reference TRBV7-3 and TRBJ2-7): GAGVSQTPSNKVTEKGKYVELRCDPISGHTALYWYRQSLGQGPEFLIYFQGTGAADDSGLPNDRFFAVRPEGSVSTLKIQRTERGDSAVYLCASSPGPRQGEQYFGPGTRLTVT.

V usage is TRBV30 and J usage is TRBJ2-2, with TRBD2 matching over 9 bases. The germline gives CDR1 GTSNPN, CDR2 SVGIG (reference sequence). V was pared by 5 bases and J by 4 bases, with 11 bases of the junction left unmatched. The CDR3 loop spans 16 amino acids. This chain's CDR3 is CAWGWGLAGTTGELFF. Written as DNA, the CDR3 is TGTGCCTGGGGATGGGGGCTAGCGGGGACCACCGGGGAGCTGTTTTTT.

The gene calls are TRBV4-2 and TRBJ1-5, with D unresolved. Trimming left V 3 bases short and J 5 bases short, with 8 bases between. The CDR3 contains 13 residues. Germline V lookup: CDR1 LGHNA, CDR2 YNFKEQ. CDR3 DNA sequence: TGTGCCAGCAGCCAGAACCGGGATCAGCCCCAGCATTTT. Translated: CASSQNRDQPQHF.

The rearrangement links TRBV29-1 to TRBJ2-3, with D possibly TRBD2 on 6 matching bases. V was pared by 7 bases and J by 4 bases, with 15 bases between. CDR3 length equals 13 residues. Germline V gene data show CDR1 as SQVTM and CDR2 as ANQGSEA. CDR3 in amino acids: CSAGTGGADTQYF. The CDR3 nucleotides are TGCAGCGCTGGGACTGGTGGCGCAGATACGCAGTATTTT.

The V and J genes are TRBV2 and TRBJ2-6, with a possible D match to TRBD1 (5 bases). V gave up 2 bases and J gave up 4 bases, with 12 bases separating them. Germline V lookup: CDR1 SNHLY, CDR2 FYNNEI. The CDR3 runs 16 residues. CDR3 protein: CASSERAGHGANVLTF. Written as DNA, the CDR3 is TGTGCCAGCAGTGAAAGGGCAGGGCACGGGGCCAACGTCCTGACTTTC.

This clone was recorded only once. Only one base separates this from a far larger clonotype, so it likely reflects a read error. The chain couples TRBV19 to TRBJ2-6; D gene unclear. Germline CDR1 LNHDA, CDR2 SQIVND (reference sequence). The CDR3 covers 15 residues. V was clipped by 4 bases and J by 2 bases, with 9 bases between them. The chain's CDR3 is CASSTLIPGANVLTF. CDR3 bases: TGTGCCAGTAGTACCTTAATCCCTGGGGCCAACGTCCTGACTTTC.

This rearrangement joins TRBV11-3 to TRBJ2-7; 7 bases fit TRBD2. V was clipped by 8 bases and J by 6 bases; unmatched bases: 7. The germline CDR1 and CDR2 sequences are SGHNT and YENEEA. CDR3 length: 12 residues. CDR3 sequence reads: CASGRREGEQYF. CDR3 sequence (DNA): TGTGCCAGCGGTAGGAGGGAGGGCGAGCAGTACTTC. Full variable domain (outside the CDR3, taken from reference TRBV11-3 and TRBJ2-7): EAGVVQSPRYKIIEKKQPVAFWCNPISGHNTLYWYLQNLGQGPELLIRYENEEAVDDSQLPKDRFSAERLKGVDSTLKIQPAELGDSAVYLCASGRREGEQYFGPGTRLTVT.